The source of this T cell receptor (beta chain) is a study of shared clonotypes between healthy human individuals. Overall study findings and caveats: Naive CD4 clonotypes overlapped across a handful of donors at around 4.8%. Few donors limited the genetic and exposure-history diversity represented.

The germline CDR1 and CDR2 sequences are SGHNT and YENEEA. Trimming removed 1 base from V and 5 bases from J, with 9 bases in between. The CDR3 has 14 amino acids. Assay execution proceeded at the deep level. Clones were sequenced by immunoSEQ multiplex PCR, and TCRdb holds only the in-frame ones, with some missing. The sample records 2 million to 2.5 million clones, 85% to 95% being singletons. Worth noting for this clone: What it recognizes is unknown.

The sequenced sample was naive CD4+ T cells from PBMCs. Indicated subset: CD45RA+ positively selected. The chain combines TRBV11-3 with TRBJ1-5; D is ambiguous. The TCR originated in a man aged 18 to 35 in good health. Some clones in this sample may be carry-over from other donors' samples. CDR3 sequence: CASSLVGGDQPQHF. The CDR3 region has the DNA TGTGCCAGCAGCTTAGTAGGCGGAGATCAGCCCCAGCATTTT. Looking up the rest from reference TRBV11-3 and TRBJ1-5 gives the full variable domain: EAGVVQSPRYKIIEKKQPVAFWCNPISGHNTLYWYLQNLGQGPELLIRYENEEAVDDSQLPKDRFSAERLKGVDSTLKIQPAELGDSAVYLCASSLVGGDQPQHFGDGTRLSIL.